The 31 T cell receptor beta chains given below trace back to one sample, sequenced in a study of blood T cell repertoires in COVID-19. Some clones are missing from TCRdb's copy, which holds only in-frame ones; the method was immunoSEQ multiplex PCR. The table lists about 68,000 clones, about three quarters of them singletons, with approximately 20% in the top ten. What was sequenced was peripheral blood. The origin of the receptors is a human donor in a cohort sampled during active COVID-19.

This clone appeared a few times. This chain joins TRBV24-1 and TRBJ1-2; D call uncertain. Germline V gene sequence: CDR1 KGHDR, CDR2 SFDVKD. V was trimmed by 5 bases and J by 3 bases, leaving 9 bases between them. CDR3 length equals 13 residues. Here the CDR3 reads CATSGESHYGYTF. The CDR3 DNA follows: TGTGCCACCAGTGGGGAGAGCCACTATGGCTACACCTTC.

The chain links TRBV4-3 to TRBJ2-7; 8 nucleotides line up with TRBD1. V dropped 1 base and J dropped 5; count of bases not matched to a gene: 4. Per germline, CDR1 LGHNA and CDR2 YSLEER. The CDR3 is 14 residues long. The CDR3 protein is CASSQGTGWDEQYF. In nucleotides, the CDR3 is TGCGCCAGCAGCCAAGGGACAGGGTGGGACGAGCAGTACTTC.

The chain carries TRBV10-3 and TRBJ1-2, with no clear D. Trimming left V 4 bases short and J 4 bases short, with 10 bases between. Germline V CDR1 and CDR2: ENHRY, SYGVKD. The CDR3 is 13 residues long. CDR3: CAISVAPRYGYTF. The DNA of the CDR3 is TGTGCCATCAGTGTGGCCCCCCGCTATGGCTACACCTTC.

This chain joins TRBV5-6 and TRBJ2-5, with 10 bases aligning to TRBD2. Germline V gene sequence: CDR1 SGHDT, CDR2 YYEEEE. The length of the CDR3 is 15 residues. Trimming at V came to 6 bases and at J to 2 bases, leaving 7 bases not matched to a gene. CDR3 residues: CASIYLAGVQETQYF. CDR3 nucleotide sequence: TGTGCCAGCATCTACCTAGCGGGGGTACAAGAGACCCAGTACTTC.

The chain joins TRBV28 to TRBJ2-3; the match to TRBD1 covers 7 bases. The length of the CDR3 is 14 residues. Germline CDR1 and CDR2: MDHEN and SYDVKM. Losses at the gene ends were 5 bases for V and 3 bases for J; bases not matched to a gene: 5. This CDR3 reads CASSEGGVTDTQYF. The CDR3 DNA sequence: TGTGCCAGCAGTGAAGGGGGCGTGACAGATACGCAGTATTTT.

This clone was counted a few times. This chain uses TRBV25-1 with TRBJ2-7, with D perhaps matching TRBD1 (6 bases). The V gene's germline CDR1 is MGHDK and CDR2 SYGVNS. The CDR3 is 13 amino acids. The V end lost 6 bases, the J end lost 1 base, and 10 bases lay between the germline ends. The CDR3 DNA reads TGTGCCAGCAGGATGCAGGGGTCCTACGAGCAGTACTTC. Translation: CASRMQGSYEQYF.

This clone appeared once. The chain links TRBV19 to TRBJ2-1; 7 nucleotides line up with TRBD1. The CDR3 has 14 residues. Germline V lookup: CDR1 LNHDA, CDR2 SQIVND (reference sequence). Losses at the gene ends were 5 bases for V and 9 bases for J; bases not matched to a gene: 10. CDR3 DNA sequence: TGTGCCAGTAGTCCGAGACAGGGTTTTCCTGAGCAGTTCTTC. Translation gives CASSPRQGFPEQFF.

The chain links TRBV28 to TRBJ2-3; perhaps TRBD2 as D (6 bases). The CDR3 runs 14 residues. In germline, CDR1 is MDHEN, CDR2 SYDVKM. Trimming stripped 7 bases from V and 1 base from J, with 12 bases between. The CDR3 sequence: CASTAASGTDTQYF. Written as DNA, the CDR3 is TGTGCCAGCACCGCGGCTAGCGGCACAGATACGCAGTATTTT.

The CDR3 sequence: CASSQDGTGNTEAFF. The DNA for the CDR3 is TGCGCCAGCAGCCAAGATGGCACAGGGAACACTGAAGCTTTCTTT. V gene TRBV4-1 combines with J gene TRBJ1-1; tentatively, D is TRBD1 (5 bases). The V gene lost 0 bases and the J gene lost 1 base, with 9 bases spanning the gap. The CDR3 contains 15 residues. In germline, CDR1 is MGHRA, CDR2 YSYEKL.

The V call is TRBV24-1, the J call TRBJ2-1; 7 bases agree with TRBD2. With 3 bases clipped from V and 7 bases from J, the junction kept 5 bases outside the gene matches. Germline lookup yields CDR1 KGHDR and CDR2 SFDVKD. The CDR3 runs to 14 residues. The CDR3 sequence is CATSDLWRGNEQFF. DNA for the CDR3: TGTGCCACCAGTGATCTATGGCGGGGGAATGAGCAGTTCTTC.

This chain links TRBV28 with TRBJ2-6; D is possibly TRBD1 (6 bases). Germline V lookup: CDR1 MDHEN, CDR2 SYDVKM. The CDR3 runs 20 residues. The germline V and J ends were trimmed by 8 bases and 0 bases, with 26 bases remaining between them. CDR3 nucleotide sequence: TGTGCCAGCTCCGGCATCCAGGGGCTCTTACTAGACTCTGGGGCCAACGTCCTGACTTTC. Encoded protein: CASSGIQGLLLDSGANVLTF.

This clone was counted once. The chain has TRBV27 and TRBJ2-5, with a tentative D call TRBD2 (5 bases). Trimming stripped 3 bases from V and 3 bases from J, with 8 bases between. The germline V gene has CDR1 MNHEY and CDR2 SMNVEV (reference sequence). The CDR3 has 13 amino acids. CDR3 protein: CASSFSGKETQYF. CDR3 DNA sequence: TGTGCCAGCAGTTTTTCGGGAAAAGAGACCCAGTACTTC.

The chain combines TRBV5-4 with TRBJ2-5, with TRBD2 as a possible D gene (6 bases). The V end lost 5 bases, the J end lost 5 bases, and 13 bases lay between the germline ends. The CDR3 runs to 13 residues. CDR1 is SGHNT and CDR2 is YYREEE in the germline V gene (reference sequence). The CDR3 protein is CASRAGLWETQYF. CDR3 in DNA: TGTGCCAGCAGGGCGGGACTCTGGGAGACCCAGTACTTC. Full variable domain (outside the CDR3, taken from reference TRBV5-4 and TRBJ2-5): ETGVTQSPTHLIKTRGQQVTLRCSSQSGHNTVSWYQQALGQGPQFIFQYYREEENGRGNFPPRFSGLQFPNYSSELNVNALELDDSALYLCASRAGLWETQYFGPGTRLLVL.

Only one count was recorded for this clone. The chain employs TRBV19 and TRBJ1-1; maybe TRBD1 (5 bases). V dropped 1 base and J dropped 0 bases, with 6 bases sitting between them. Germline CDR1 reads LNHDA; CDR2 reads SQIVND (reference sequence). The CDR3 has 14 residues. The CDR3 DNA sequence: TGTGCCAGTAGTATAGGGGACTTGAACACTGAAGCTTTCTTT. Its protein product is CASSIGDLNTEAFF.

V gene TRBV6-6 combines with J gene TRBJ1-2; perhaps TRBD1 as D (6 bases). This CDR3 contains 12 residues. Deletions cut 0 bases from V and 7 bases from J, with 6 bases between. Germline V lookup: CDR1 MNHNY, CDR2 SVGAGI (reference sequence). CDR3 loop: CASSYSQGGYTF. The CDR3 DNA follows: TGTGCCAGCAGTTACTCACAGGGTGGCTACACCTTC.

This clone was seen a handful of times. This chain connects TRBV4-3 to TRBJ2-1, with 10 positions matching TRBD2. Germline lookup yields CDR1 LGHNA and CDR2 YSLEER. The CDR3 totals 15 residues. V lost 3 bases and J lost 7; bases outside the gene matches: 6. In nucleotides, the CDR3 is TGCGCCAGCAGCCAGTCCCTAGCGGGAGTGAATGAGCAGTTCTTC. Protein product: CASSQSLAGVNEQFF.

The chain combines TRBV5-6 with TRBJ1-1; D call uncertain. The CDR3 spans 12 residues. Germline V gene lookup returns CDR1 SGHDT and CDR2 YYEEEE. V dropped 6 bases and J dropped 1 base, with 7 bases sitting between them. CDR3 in DNA: TGTGCCAGCACACAGTCGAACACTGAAGCTTTCTTT. Translating it yields CASTQSNTEAFF. Variable domain in full (rest from reference TRBV5-6 and TRBJ1-1): DAGVTQSPTHLIKTRGQQVTLRCSPKSGHDTVSWYQQALGQGPQFIFQYYEEEERQRGNFPDRFSGHQFPNYSSELNVNALLLGDSALYLCASTQSNTEAFFGQGTRLTVV.

The chain combines TRBV6-2 or TRBV6-3 with TRBJ2-7; TRBD2 matches 8 bases. The germline V gene encodes CDR1 MNHEY and CDR2 SVGEGT. V was pared by 0 bases and J by 0 bases, with 1 base of the junction left unmatched. The CDR3 sequence is 15 residues long. CDR3 residues: CASSYSRGVSYEQYF. CDR3 sequence (DNA): TGTGCCAGCAGTTACTCGCGGGGGGTCTCCTACGAGCAGTACTTC.

V usage is TRBV5-6 and J usage is TRBJ2-5; the match to TRBD2 covers 7 bases. J lost 0 bases, V lost 4 bases, and 3 bases had no gene match. The CDR3 runs to 14 residues. Germline V gene sequence: CDR1 SGHDT, CDR2 YYEEEE. CDR3 sequence reads: CASSEGLNQETQYF. In DNA form, the CDR3 reads TGTGCCAGCAGCGAGGGACTAAACCAAGAGACCCAGTACTTC.

This clone is a singleton in its sample. J is TRBJ2-5 and V is TRBV6-2 or TRBV6-3; D is ambiguous. From germline, CDR1 is MNHEY and CDR2 SVGEGT. V lost 6 bases, J lost 0 bases, and 8 bases lay in between. The CDR3 is 13 residues long. The DNA for the CDR3 is TGTGCCAGCAGCCCACTGTACCAAGAGACCCAGTACTTC. This encodes CASSPLYQETQYF.

V usage is TRBV10-3 and J usage is TRBJ1-1; tentative D call: TRBD1 (5 bases). The germline V gene encodes CDR1 ENHRY and CDR2 SYGVKD. Trimming left V 5 bases short and J 0 bases short, with 13 bases between. The CDR3 runs 15 residues. The CDR3 DNA reads as TGTGCCATCAGTCCGGACCGGGGGATGAACACTGAAGCTTTCTTT. Its protein is CAISPDRGMNTEAFF.

This chain links TRBV7-2 with TRBJ2-1; the D is unclear. The germline gives CDR1 SGHTA, CDR2 FQGNSA. CDR3 length: 16 amino acids. V lost 0 bases and J 2 bases, leaving 11 bases between the germline ends. The CDR3 DNA reads as TGTGCCAGCAGCTTAGCTGGCTACCAGGCCTACAATGAGCAGTTCTTC. Translation: CASSLAGYQAYNEQFF.

This chain uses TRBV6-5 with TRBJ1-5; 11 bases fit TRBD1. From germline, CDR1 is MNHEY and CDR2 SVGAGI. Germline trimming cut 6 bases from V and 5 bases from J; bases unmatched to any gene: 3. CDR3 length equals 14 residues. Here the CDR3 DNA reads TGTGCCAGCAGAAGGGACAGGGGGGATCAGCCCCAGCATTTT. Translated, it gives CASRRDRGDQPQHF.

V usage is TRBV11-2 and J usage is TRBJ1-1; D possibly corresponds to TRBD1 (5 bases). This CDR3 spans 13 amino acids. V was shortened by 5 bases and J by 1 base, with 8 bases between the two germline ends. Looked up from germline, CDR1 is SGHAT and CDR2 is FQNNGV. CDR3 bases: TGTGCCAGCAGCAAACAGGAGAACACTGAAGCTTTCTTT. Protein sequence: CASSKQENTEAFF.

This sequence joins TRBV3-1 (or the pseudogene TRBV3-2) and TRBJ1-5; D unclear. With 2 bases removed from V and 7 bases from J, the gap between germline ends came to 6 bases. The CDR3 sequence is 12 residues long. In germline, CDR1 is LGHDT, CDR2 YNNKEL (reference sequence). The CDR3 coding sequence is TGTGCCAGCAGCCAACTAGACCAGCCCCAGCATTTT. The encoded protein is CASSQLDQPQHF.

A remark on this clone: The same CDR3 is also encoded by other DNA sequences in this sample. The chain combines TRBV28 with TRBJ2-7; 9 nucleotides agree with TRBD1. The CDR3 extends over 13 amino acids. Losses at the gene ends were 5 bases for V and 4 bases for J; bases not matched to a gene: 3. Germline V gene lookup returns CDR1 MDHEN and CDR2 SYDVKM. CDR3 sequence: CASSPGQGYEQYF. The CDR3 DNA reads as TGTGCCAGCAGTCCGGGACAGGGTTACGAGCAGTACTTC. Based on the CDR3 plus reference TRBV28 and TRBJ2-7, the full variable domain is DVKVTQSSRYLVKRTGEKVFLECVQDMDHENMFWYRQDPGLGLRLIYFSYDVKMKEKGDIPEGYSVSREKKERFSLILESASTNQTSMYLCASSPGQGYEQYFGPGTRLTVT.

The J gene is TRBJ2-1, the V gene TRBV3-1 (or the pseudogene TRBV3-2), with TRBD2 identical over 8 bases. V dropped 4 bases and J dropped 10; count of bases not matched to a gene: 12. CDR3 size: 15 residues. Germline V gives CDR1 LGHDT, CDR2 YNNKEL (reference sequence). CDR3 residues: CASSPPGGGLGEQFF. Here the CDR3 DNA reads TGTGCCAGCAGCCCCCCGGGGGGGGGCCTTGGCGAGCAGTTCTTC.

The chain couples TRBV28 to TRBJ2-7, with a weak D call TRBD2 (7 bases). V lost 6 bases and J 4 bases, leaving 22 bases between the germline ends. Germline V gene lookup returns CDR1 MDHEN and CDR2 SYDVKM. The CDR3 is 16 amino acids. The CDR3 DNA reads as TGTGCCAGCAGATTCTCCCGCGGGGGCCGGGGATACGAGCAGTACTTC. This translates into CASRFSRGGRGYEQYF.

J is TRBJ2-1 and V is TRBV6-5; TRBD1 is a possible D gene (6 bases). The CDR3 loop spans 11 amino acids. V lost 9 bases to trimming and J lost 10 bases, with 13 bases between them. The germline gives CDR1 MNHEY, CDR2 SVGAGI. This CDR3 reads CASRQVNEQFF. Written as DNA, the CDR3 is TGTGCCAGTAGACAGGTTAACGAGCAGTTCTTC.

The chain couples TRBV4-1 to TRBJ2-7; 13 nucleotides agree with TRBD2. CDR3 length: 16 amino acids. V shed 2 bases, J shed 2 bases, and the junction held 3 bases outside the gene matches. Germline CDR1 is MGHRA and CDR2 is YSYEKL. The CDR3 DNA is TGCGCCAGCAGCCAAAGGACTAGCGGGAGCCCCTACGAGCAGTACTTC. This encodes CASSQRTSGSPYEQYF.

V is TRBV12-1 and J is TRBJ2-3; the DNA was not compared with TRBD2, the D call given in the table. TRBV12-1 is given as a pseudogene. This CDR3 region has 17 residues. CDR3 DNA: TGTGCCAGCAGCTTTGATATGCAGGACTCGTCCACAGATACGCAGTATTTT. Translating it yields CASSFDMQDSSTDTQYF.